This T cell receptor beta chain originates from a study of cytomegalovirus exposure and HLA in healthy donors. Regarding the study as a whole: As a later analysis showed, a missense DCLRE1C variant was linked to trimming of TCR beta V- and J-genes. In terms of immune exposure information, only CMV serostatus was available.

The PCR employed 60 Vbeta primers together with 13 Jbeta primers. Using immunoSEQ multiplex PCR, the repertoire was profiled, and TCRdb retains in-frame clones only, with some absent. The data show some 150,000 clones, around three quarters seen once. Germline V gene data show CDR1 as GTSNPN and CDR2 as SVGIG (reference sequence). CDR3 length: 15 amino acids. J gave up 1 base and V 2 bases, and 5 bases lay outside the gene matches. A note on this clone: Its specificity is not known.

The chain uses TRBV30 and TRBJ1-1, with 9 bases aligning to TRBD1. Sequenced: PBMCs. The receptor's source is a woman aged 25 to 39 in good health and CMV-seropositive. The chain's CDR3 is CAWSNTGGRNTEAFF. The CDR3 DNA sequence: TGTGCCTGGAGTAACACAGGGGGCCGGAACACTGAAGCTTTCTTT.